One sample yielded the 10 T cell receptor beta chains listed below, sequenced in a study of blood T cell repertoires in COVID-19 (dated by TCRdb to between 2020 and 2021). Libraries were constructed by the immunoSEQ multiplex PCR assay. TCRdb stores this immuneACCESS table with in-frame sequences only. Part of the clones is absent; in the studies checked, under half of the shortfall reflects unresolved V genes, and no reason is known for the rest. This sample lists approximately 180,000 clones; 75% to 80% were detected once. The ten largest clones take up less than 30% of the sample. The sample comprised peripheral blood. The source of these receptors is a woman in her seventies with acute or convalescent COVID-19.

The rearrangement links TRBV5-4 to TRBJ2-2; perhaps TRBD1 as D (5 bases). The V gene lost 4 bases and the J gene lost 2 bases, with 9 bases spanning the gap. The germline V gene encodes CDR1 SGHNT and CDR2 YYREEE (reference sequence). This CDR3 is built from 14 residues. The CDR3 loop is CASSSRVNTGELFF. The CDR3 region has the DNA TGTGCCAGCAGCAGCAGGGTAAACACCGGGGAGCTGTTTTTT.

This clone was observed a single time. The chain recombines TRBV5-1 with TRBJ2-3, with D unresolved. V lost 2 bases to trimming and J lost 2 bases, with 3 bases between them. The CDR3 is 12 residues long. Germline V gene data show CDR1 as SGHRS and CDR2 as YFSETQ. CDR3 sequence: CASSLLTDTQYF. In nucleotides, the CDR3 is TGCGCCAGCAGCTTACTCACAGATACGCAGTATTTT.

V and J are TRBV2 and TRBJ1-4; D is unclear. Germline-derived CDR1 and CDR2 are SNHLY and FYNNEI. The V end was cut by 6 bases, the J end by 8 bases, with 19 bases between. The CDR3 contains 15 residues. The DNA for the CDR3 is TGTGCCAGCAGCTGGGCCTCGGCACTAGAAGAAAAACTGTTTTTT. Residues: CASSWASALEEKLFF.

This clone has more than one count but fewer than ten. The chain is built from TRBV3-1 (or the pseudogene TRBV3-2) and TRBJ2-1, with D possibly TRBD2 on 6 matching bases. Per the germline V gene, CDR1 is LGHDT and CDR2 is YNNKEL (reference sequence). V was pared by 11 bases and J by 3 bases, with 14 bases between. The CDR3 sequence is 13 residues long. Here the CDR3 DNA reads TGTGCCGTGGCACTAGCAGACTACAATGAGCAGTTCTTC. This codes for CAVALADYNEQFF.

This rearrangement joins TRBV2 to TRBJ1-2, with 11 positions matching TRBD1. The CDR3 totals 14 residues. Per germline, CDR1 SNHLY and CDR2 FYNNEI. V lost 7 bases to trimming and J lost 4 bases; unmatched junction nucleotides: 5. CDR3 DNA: TGTGCCAGCAAGATGGACAGGGGGCTCTATGGCTACACCTTC. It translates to CASKMDRGLYGYTF.

The CDR3 coding sequence is TGTGCCAGCAGCCAAATCGTCAATTGGGACACAGATGGCCAAGAGACCCAGTACTTC. Protein product: CASSQIVNWDTDGQETQYF. This rearrangement joins TRBV4-2 to TRBJ2-5, with D perhaps matching TRBD1 (6 bases). V was pared by 2 bases and J by 1 base, with 23 bases between. From germline, CDR1 is LGHNA and CDR2 YNFKEQ. The CDR3 extends over 19 amino acids.

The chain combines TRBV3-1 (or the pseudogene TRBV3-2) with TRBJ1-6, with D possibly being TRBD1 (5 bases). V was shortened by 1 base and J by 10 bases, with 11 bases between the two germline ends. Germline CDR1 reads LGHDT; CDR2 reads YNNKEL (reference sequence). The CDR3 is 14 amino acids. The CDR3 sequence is CASSQAGNLSPLHF. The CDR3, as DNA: TGTGCCAGCAGCCAAGCAGGGAACCTCTCACCCCTCCACTTT.

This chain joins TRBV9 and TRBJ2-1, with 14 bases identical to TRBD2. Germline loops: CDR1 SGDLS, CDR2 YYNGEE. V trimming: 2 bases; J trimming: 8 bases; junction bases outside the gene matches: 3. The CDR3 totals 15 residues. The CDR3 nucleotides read TGTGCCAGCAGCGTGACTAGCGGGAGGGTCTATGAGCAGTTCTTC. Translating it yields CASSVTSGRVYEQFF.

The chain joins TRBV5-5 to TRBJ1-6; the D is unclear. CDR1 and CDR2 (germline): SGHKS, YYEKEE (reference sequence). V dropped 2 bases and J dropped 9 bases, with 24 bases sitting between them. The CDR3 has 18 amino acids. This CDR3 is CASSFSGSRVRGLSPLHF. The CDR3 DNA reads TGTGCCAGCAGCTTCTCCGGATCCCGGGTTCGAGGTCTTTCACCCCTCCACTTT.

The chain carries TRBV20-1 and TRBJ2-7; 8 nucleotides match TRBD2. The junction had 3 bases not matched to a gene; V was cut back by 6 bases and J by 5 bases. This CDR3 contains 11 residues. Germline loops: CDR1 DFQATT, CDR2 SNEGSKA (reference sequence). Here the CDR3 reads CSALRGDEQYF. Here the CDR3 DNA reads TGCAGTGCCCTGCGGGGGGACGAGCAGTACTTC.